These 9 T cell receptor beta chains came from one sample sequenced in a study of blood T cell repertoires in COVID-19. Generated by immunoSEQ multiplex PCR, the TCRdb table keeps only in-frame clones and is missing some. This table holds 150,000 to 200,000 clones, roughly 77% found once. Sequenced sample: peripheral blood. Receptor source: a human donor in a cohort sampled during active COVID-19.

The chain couples TRBV30 to TRBJ1-5, with D possibly being TRBD1 (5 bases). Between the trimmed V and J ends, which lost 4 bases and 7 bases, there was a span of 11 bases. CDR3 length: 12 amino acids. CDR1 and CDR2 (germline): GTSNPN, SVGIG (reference sequence). The CDR3 loop reads CAWTSGRQPQHF. For the CDR3, the DNA is TGTGCCTGGACCTCAGGGCGACAGCCCCAGCATTTT.

The chain is built from TRBV5-1 and TRBJ2-2, with a weak D call TRBD1 (5 bases). The CDR3 sequence is 14 residues long. CDR1 SGHRS and CDR2 YFSETQ come from the germline V gene. Trimming shortened V by 4 bases and J by 6 bases, and 13 bases separated the two germline ends. CDR3 amino acids: CASSPDSFAGELFF. The DNA of the CDR3 is TGCGCCAGCAGCCCAGACAGTTTCGCCGGGGAGCTGTTTTTT.

The chain uses TRBV6-2 or TRBV6-3 and TRBJ1-1, with a weak D call TRBD1 (5 bases). V shed 4 bases and J shed 1 base, with 7 bases lying between them. In germline, CDR1 is MNHEY, CDR2 SVGEGT. This CDR3 has 13 amino acids. The CDR3 region is CASSFRENTEAFF. The CDR3 DNA is TGTGCCAGCAGTTTCAGGGAGAACACTGAAGCTTTCTTT.

This rearrangement joins TRBV7-9 to TRBJ1-1; the D gene is possibly TRBD1 (5 bases). V was trimmed by 1 base and J by 1 base, leaving 10 bases between them. Germline lookup yields CDR1 SEHNR and CDR2 FQNEAQ (reference sequence). The length of the CDR3 is 15 residues. DNA of the CDR3: TGTGCCAGCAGCTTAGTGGTGGGGGGGAACACTGAAGCTTTCTTT. Protein product: CASSLVVGGNTEAFF.

The chain links TRBV11-2 to TRBJ2-7; 11 bases align to TRBD2. V dropped 6 bases and J dropped 3; count of bases not matched to a gene: 4. From germline, CDR1 is SGHAT and CDR2 FQNNGV. The CDR3 spans 14 residues. CDR3 bases: TGTGCCAGCAGACCACTAGCGGGAGTCTACGAGCAGTACTTC. Translation gives CASRPLAGVYEQYF.

V is TRBV20-1 and J is TRBJ2-7; D remains unclear. The V end lost 5 bases, the J end lost 5 bases, and 4 bases lay between the germline ends. The CDR3 contains 9 residues. CDR1 DFQATT and CDR2 SNEGSKA come from the germline V gene (reference sequence). The CDR3, as DNA: TGCAGTGCTGGGCACGAGCAGTACTTC. As protein: CSAGHEQYF.

V usage is TRBV19 and J usage is TRBJ2-4, with 10 bases identical to TRBD1. The CDR3 sequence is 15 residues long. J was trimmed by 6 bases and V by 5 bases; bases with no gene match: 7. The germline CDR1 and CDR2 sequences are LNHDA and SQIVND (reference sequence). The CDR3 bases are TGTGCCAGTAGTGGGACAGGGGCAGCCGGAAACATTCAGTACTTC. It is translated as CASSGTGAAGNIQYF.

CDR3 in amino acids: CAWSVWHLNQPQHF. Written as DNA, the CDR3 is TGTGCCTGGAGTGTTTGGCACCTCAATCAGCCCCAGCATTTT. This chain connects TRBV30 to TRBJ1-5; D is unclear. Trimming pared 0 bases from V and 3 bases from J, leaving 9 bases between. Germline assignment: CDR1 GTSNPN and CDR2 SVGIG (reference sequence). The CDR3 runs to 14 residues.

CDR3 nucleotides: TGTGCCAGCAGTGAAACTGGGACAGCGAACACTGAAGCTTTCTTT. Protein: CASSETGTANTEAFF. The chain uses TRBV2 and TRBJ1-1, with TRBD1 matching over 7 bases. Germline V gene lookup returns CDR1 SNHLY and CDR2 FYNNEI. This CDR3 is built from 15 residues. The V segment lost 2 bases and the J segment 1 base; nucleotides outside the gene matches: 4. Full variable domain (remainder filled in from reference TRBV2 and TRBJ1-1): EPEVTQTPSHQVTQMGQEVILRCVPISNHLYFYWYRQILGQKVEFLVSFYNNEISEKSEIFDDQFSVERPDGSNFTLKIRSTKLEDSAMYFCASSETGTANTEAFFGQGTRLTVV.